This passage covers 9 T cell receptor beta chains from one sample sequenced in a study of OX40 agonist ivuxolimab in advanced cancers. Clones were read by immunoSEQ multiplex PCR, and TCRdb kept only the in-frame ones, dropping some. The sample lists approximately 87,000 clones, about 90% occurring once. The source material was CD4+ or CD8+ T cells sorted from blood, sampled in a trial of the OX40 agonist ivuxolimab. The receptors originated from an adult with an advanced solid tumor such as melanoma, head and neck, liver or kidney cancer.

The chain has TRBV15 and TRBJ2-7, with TRBD2 matching 8 bases. V dropped 1 base and J dropped 2; count of bases not matched to a gene: 1. The CDR3 length is 14 residues. The V gene's germline CDR1 is LNHNV and CDR2 YYDKDF (reference sequence). The CDR3 region has the DNA TGTGCCACCAGCAGAGGGCGGGAGGCCTACGAGCAGTACTTC. Translating it yields CATSRGREAYEQYF.

The chain uses TRBV27 and TRBJ2-6; D call uncertain. Per germline, CDR1 MNHEY and CDR2 SMNVEV (reference sequence). V was clipped by 4 bases and J by 0 bases, with 7 bases between them. The CDR3 has 15 amino acids. CDR3 sequence: CASSYSPSGANVLTF. Here the CDR3 DNA reads TGTGCCAGCAGTTATTCCCCCTCTGGGGCCAACGTCCTGACTTTC.

This chain connects TRBV7-6 to TRBJ2-5, with 7 nucleotides matching TRBD1. Germline V gene lookup returns CDR1 SGHVS and CDR2 FNYEAQ. Germline trimming cut 5 bases from V and 2 bases from J; bases unmatched to any gene: 11. The CDR3 length is 16 residues. The CDR3: CASSPVGGQLQETQYF. The CDR3 bases are TGTGCCAGCAGCCCCGTTGGGGGACAGCTACAAGAGACCCAGTACTTC.

V usage is TRBV7-6 and J usage is TRBJ1-2; 10 nucleotides line up with TRBD1. This CDR3 has 15 residues. Germline V gene data show CDR1 as SGHVS and CDR2 as FNYEAQ. Trimming cost V 4 bases and J 4 bases; bases outside gene matches: 6. Here the CDR3 DNA reads TGTGCCAGCAGCTCGGGACAGGGGTTTGTCTATGGCTACACCTTC. Translation gives CASSSGQGFVYGYTF.

This clone appeared a single time. This chain links TRBV11-2 with TRBJ2-5; D uncertain. The DNA end favors TRBJ2-7, so the J call may be wrong. The CDR3 totals 14 residues. Germline V gene lookup returns CDR1 SGHAT and CDR2 FQNNGV. The CDR3 DNA is TGTGCCAGCAGCTACCCAGACGGTTACTACGAGCAGTACTTC. It encodes CASSYPDGYYEQYF.

This chain links TRBV18 with TRBJ2-7, with a weak D call TRBD2 (6 bases). The CDR3 is 14 residues long. Trimming shortened V by 3 bases and J by 2 bases, and 11 bases separated the two germline ends. The V gene's germline CDR1 is KGHSH and CDR2 LQKENI. The CDR3 loop is CASSPGLTTYEQYF. CDR3 bases: TGTGCCAGCTCACCGGGACTTACGACCTACGAGCAGTACTTC.

CDR3 nucleotide sequence: TGTGCCAGCAGCGTTATCGGGAAGACCCAGTACTTC. Translated, it gives CASSVIGKTQYF. J is TRBJ2-5 and V is TRBV7-8, with D perhaps TRBD2 (5 bases). V lost 5 bases, J lost 6 bases, and 10 bases lay in between. The CDR3 runs to 12 residues. Germline CDR1 SGHVS, CDR2 FQNEAQ.

A few counts support this clone. This chain uses TRBV11-3 with TRBJ2-7; D remains unclear. The CDR3 spans 15 residues. V was shortened by 5 bases and J by 2 bases, with 16 bases between the two germline ends. CDR1 and CDR2 (germline): SGHNT, YENEEA. The CDR3 sequence: CASSRGPGPPYEQYF. The DNA of the CDR3 is TGTGCCAGCAGCCGCGGCCCAGGCCCTCCCTACGAGCAGTACTTC.

The chain links TRBV6-1 to TRBJ1-1; 7 bases align to TRBD1. Germline loops: CDR1 MNHNS, CDR2 SASEGT. This CDR3 is 14 amino acids long. J lost 1 base, V lost 4 bases, and 3 bases had no gene match. The CDR3 loop is CASSGQGSNTEAFF. The CDR3 coding sequence is TGTGCCAGCAGTGGACAGGGATCGAACACTGAAGCTTTCTTT.